This is a list of T cell receptor beta chains from one sample in a study of CD8 T cells in Susac syndrome. TCRdb redid the calling of the immunoSEQ multiplex PCR reads with MiXCR, one entry per CDR3 protein. Altogether about 300,000 distinct CDR3 sequences are present, 89% being singletons, with the ten largest covering more than 0.15%. Material: CD8+ T cells from PBMCs. Receptors originate from a human donor with multiple sclerosis. Each CDR3 is given with its conserved first and last residue. The order of the fields is V gene, J gene, CDR3 protein.

TRBV7-6,TRBJ2-3,CASSLGGAGDTQYF
TRBV7-9,TRBJ2-7,CASSWLSGEQYF
TRBV6-6,TRBJ2-7,CASSPFQSGEQYF
TRBV4-3,TRBJ2-3,CASSQERNLAVVASTDTQYF
TRBV19,TRBJ2-1,CASSTTGYNEQFF
TRBV20-1,TRBJ2-1,CSARDKFSYNEQFF
TRBV4-2,TRBJ2-7,CASSQDGDDSDEQYF
TRBV28,TRBJ1-2,CASRSTGGRRGYTF
TRBV7-9,TRBJ2-3,CASSSGPTDTQYF
TRBV7-3,TRBJ2-7,CASSLRAGRGHEQYF
TRBV7-8,TRBJ1-2,CASSGGDTSSYGYTF
TRBV20-1,TRBJ2-7,CSARRLATYEQYF
TRBV2,TRBJ1-2,CASSDGQGTYGYTF
TRBV7-9,TRBJ2-3,CASRRGWAHTDTQYF
TRBV27,TRBJ2-2,CASSFPGLAGDTGELFF
TRBV10-3,TRBJ2-1,CAITHCRDYSNNEQFF
TRBV30,TRBJ2-5,CAWTAPPWGTQYF
TRBV7-9,TRBJ1-2,CAIPGPTYGYTF
TRBV19,TRBJ2-1,CASPPASGRRAVNEQFF
TRBV28,TRBJ2-3,CASSPLTRADTQYF
TRBV13,TRBJ2-2,CASSWGLAGGTDGELFF
TRBV9,TRBJ2-1,CASSAEEDEQFF
TRBV19,TRBJ1-3,CASSIVGIGNTIYF
TRBV19,TRBJ2-7,CASSIGEFPYEQYF
TRBV20-1,TRBJ2-7,CSASTGSGGYEQYF
TRBV23-1,TRBJ2-7,CASSQVVPYEQYF
TRBV6-1,TRBJ2-7,CASSIRTVGPYYEQYF
TRBV7-8,TRBJ2-3,CASSFGVDDTQYF
TRBV7-9,TRBJ2-7,CASSFTSDLSYEQYF
TRBV7-9,TRBJ2-7,CASSSRDNSYEQYF
TRBV19,TRBJ2-7,CASSIGAGNTYEQYF
TRBV6-2/TRBV6-3,TRBJ2-7,CASSLRPMVLGDEQYF
TRBV9,TRBJ2-2,CASSVGGLAGTGELFF
TRBV30,TRBJ1-1,CAWSPSEGLGNTEAFF
TRBV2,TRBJ2-6,CASSVGAGANVLTF
TRBV7-2,TRBJ2-4,CASSLAGGGSIENIQYF
TRBV28,TRBJ2-3,CASAAEGGTDTQYF
TRBV7-2,TRBJ2-3,CASSLPTGALTDTQYF
TRBV9,TRBJ1-2,CASSVADGSVYGYTF
TRBV19,TRBJ2-1,CASSGPWGEQFF
TRBV4-3,TRBJ2-1,CASSQDPVILAGTYNEQFF
TRBV3-1,TRBJ2-6,CASSPVDGANVLTF
TRBV28,TRBJ2-1,CASSLSLAGGGEEQFF
TRBV19,TRBJ1-1,CASSILHLGGEAFF
TRBV29-1,TRBJ2-5,CSVGSSGTGRETQYF
TRBV27,TRBJ2-7,CASSPRLELYEQYF
TRBV6-6,TRBJ1-5,CASSLNSESQPQHF
TRBV20-1,TRBJ1-1,CSARVVEGMSTEAFF
TRBV29-1,TRBJ2-7,CSVEDNMGDEQYF
TRBV7-3,TRBJ1-1,CASSLSGQGITEAFF
TRBV4-1,TRBJ2-3,CASSPAFWGTDTQYF
TRBV12-3/TRBV12-4,TRBJ2-1,CASSGEVAGKFSYNEQFF
TRBV19,TRBJ2-7,CASSSRDRVSYEQYF
TRBV6-5,TRBJ2-6,CASSYWLAGSGANVLTF
TRBV28,TRBJ2-3,CASSPGMAAETSLDTQYF